The 2 T cell receptor beta chains reported below all come from one sample, sequenced in a study of shared clonotypes between healthy human individuals. The table came from immunoSEQ multiplex PCR; TCRdb's copy has only in-frame clones and leaves some out. The repertoire has more than 2,000,000 clones, roughly 92% of them found once; the top ten carry more than 0.12%. Material for sequencing was naive CD4+ T cells sorted from blood. The subset here: CD45RA+ positively selected. These receptors originate from a man aged 18 to 30 in good health.

On this clone: The same CDR3 arises from other DNA sequences in this sample as well. This sequence joins TRBV19 and TRBJ2-3; 11 bases map to TRBD2. V dropped 4 bases and J dropped 3; count of bases not matched to a gene: 0. The germline V gene encodes CDR1 LNHDA and CDR2 SQIVND (reference sequence). CDR3 length equals 14 residues. The DNA for the CDR3 is TGTGCCAGTAGTAGACTAGCGGGAACAGATACGCAGTATTTT. Translating gives CASSRLAGTDTQYF.

This chain connects TRBV10-1 to TRBJ2-3; 8 nucleotides align to TRBD2. J was trimmed by 4 bases and V by 1 base; bases with no gene match: 22. The CDR3 has 21 residues. Germline loops: CDR1 WNHNN, CDR2 SYGVQD (reference sequence). The CDR3 DNA reads TGCGCCAGCAGTGAGTTCTCTCCAGGCCTAGCGGGTGAGCCCCCTCCAGATACGCAGTATTTT. This encodes CASSEFSPGLAGEPPPDTQYF.